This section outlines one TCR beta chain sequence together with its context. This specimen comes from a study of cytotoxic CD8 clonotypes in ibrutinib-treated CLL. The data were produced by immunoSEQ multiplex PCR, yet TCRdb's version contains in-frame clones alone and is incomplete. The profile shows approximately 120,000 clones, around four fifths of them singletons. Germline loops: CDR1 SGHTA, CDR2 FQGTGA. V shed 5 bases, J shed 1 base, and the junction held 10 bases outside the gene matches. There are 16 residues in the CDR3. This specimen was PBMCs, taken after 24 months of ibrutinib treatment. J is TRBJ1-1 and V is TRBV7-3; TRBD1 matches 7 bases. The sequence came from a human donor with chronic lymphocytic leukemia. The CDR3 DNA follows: TGTGCCAGCAGCCCCGGACAGGTATTAACGAACACTGAAGCTTTCTTT. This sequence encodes CASSPGQVLTNTEAFF.